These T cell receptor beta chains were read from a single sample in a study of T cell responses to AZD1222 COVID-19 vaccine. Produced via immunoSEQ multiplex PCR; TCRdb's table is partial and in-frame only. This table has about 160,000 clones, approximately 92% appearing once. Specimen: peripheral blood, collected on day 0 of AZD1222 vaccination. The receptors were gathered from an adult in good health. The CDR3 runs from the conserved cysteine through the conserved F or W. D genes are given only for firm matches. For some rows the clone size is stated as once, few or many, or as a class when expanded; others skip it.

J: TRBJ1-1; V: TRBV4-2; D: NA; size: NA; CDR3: CASSQGVGGTNTEAFF; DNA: TGTGCCAGCAGCCAAGGTGTCGGGGGAACCAACACTGAAGCTTTCTTT
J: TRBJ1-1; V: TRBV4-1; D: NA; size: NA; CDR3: CASSQDRGGNTEAFF; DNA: TGCGCCAGCAGCCAAGATCGAGGGGGGAACACTGAAGCTTTCTTT
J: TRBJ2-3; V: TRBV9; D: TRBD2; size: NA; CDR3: CASSAAGGAGGDTQYF; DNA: TGTGCCAGCAGCGCTGCGGGGGGTGCCGGGGGAGATACGCAGTATTTT
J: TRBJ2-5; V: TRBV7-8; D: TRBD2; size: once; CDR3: CASSFSFIRAGGYQETQYF; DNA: TGTGCCAGCAGCTTTAGCTTTATAAGAGCGGGGGGCTATCAAGAGACCCAGTACTTC
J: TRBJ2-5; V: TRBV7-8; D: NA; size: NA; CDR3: CASSLGGSETQYF; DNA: TGTGCCAGCAGCTTAGGTGGTTCCGAGACCCAGTACTTC
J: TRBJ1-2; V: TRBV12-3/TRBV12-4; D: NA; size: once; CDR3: CASSHNRVGGYTF; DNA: TGTGCCAGCAGCCACAACAGGGTCGGTGGCTACACCTTC
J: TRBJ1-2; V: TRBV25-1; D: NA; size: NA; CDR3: CASSEYGTNYGYTF; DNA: TGTGCCAGCAGTGAATATGGGACTAACTATGGCTACACCTTC
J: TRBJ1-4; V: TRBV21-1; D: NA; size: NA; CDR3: CASSKSKVPRDTPNEKLFF; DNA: TGTGCCAGCAGCAAAAGTAAAGTACCCCGGGACACACCTAATGAAAAACTGTTTTTT
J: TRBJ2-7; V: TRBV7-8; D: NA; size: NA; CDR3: CASSLGTGPYEQYF; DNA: TGTGCCAGCAGCTTAGGGACCGGACCCTACGAGCAGTACTTC
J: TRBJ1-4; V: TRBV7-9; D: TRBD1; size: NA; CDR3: CASSNGDRGRFLDEKLFF; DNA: TGTGCCAGCAGCAATGGGGACAGGGGGCGCTTTTTAGATGAAAAACTGTTTTTT
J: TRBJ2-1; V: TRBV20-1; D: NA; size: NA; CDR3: CSASFGNEQFF; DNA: TGCAGTGCTAGTTTTGGCAATGAGCAGTTCTTC
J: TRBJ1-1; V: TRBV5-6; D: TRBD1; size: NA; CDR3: CASSFGQGRAFF; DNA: TGTGCCAGCAGCTTTGGACAGGGCCGGGCTTTCTTT
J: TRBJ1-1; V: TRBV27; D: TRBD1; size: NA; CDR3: CASRGTGYVAEAFF; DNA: TGTGCCAGCAGGGGGACAGGGTATGTAGCTGAAGCTTTCTTT
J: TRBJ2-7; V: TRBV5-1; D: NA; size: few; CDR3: CASSLGTASYEQYF; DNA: TGCGCCAGCAGCTTGGGAACGGCCTCCTACGAGCAGTACTTC
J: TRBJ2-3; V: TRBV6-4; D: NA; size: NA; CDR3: CASSDGRGGHTQYF; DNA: TGTGCCAGCAGCGACGGACGAGGGGGACATACGCAGTATTTT
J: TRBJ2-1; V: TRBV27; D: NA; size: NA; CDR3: CASSLLGDEQFF; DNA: TGTGCCAGCAGTTTACTGGGCGATGAGCAGTTCTTC
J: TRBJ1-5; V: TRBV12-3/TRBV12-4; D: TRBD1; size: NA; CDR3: CASSFRGSQPQHF; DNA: TGTGCCAGCAGTTTCAGGGGGTCCCAGCCCCAGCATTTT
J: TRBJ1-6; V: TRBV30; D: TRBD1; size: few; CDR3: CAWMTGPPYNSPLHF; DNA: TGTGCCTGGATGACAGGGCCCCCCTATAATTCACCCCTCCACTTT
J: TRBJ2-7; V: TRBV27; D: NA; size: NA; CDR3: CASSLGVDHEQYF; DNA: TGTGCCAGCAGTTTAGGCGTGGACCACGAGCAGTACTTC
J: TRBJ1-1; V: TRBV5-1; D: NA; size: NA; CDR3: CASSSDHTEAFF; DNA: TGCGCCAGCAGCTCGGACCACACTGAAGCTTTCTTT
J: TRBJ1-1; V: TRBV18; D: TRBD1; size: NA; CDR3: CASSSTGTGVEAFF; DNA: TGTGCCAGCTCATCCACCGGGACAGGGGTTGAAGCTTTCTTT
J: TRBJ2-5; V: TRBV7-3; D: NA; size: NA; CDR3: CASSLTFGETQYF; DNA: TGTGCCAGCAGCTTAACGTTTGGGGAGACCCAGTACTTC
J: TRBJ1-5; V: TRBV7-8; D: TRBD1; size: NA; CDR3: CASSLRTGDPNQPQHF; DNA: TGTGCCAGCAGCCTCCGGACAGGGGATCCCAATCAGCCCCAGCATTTT
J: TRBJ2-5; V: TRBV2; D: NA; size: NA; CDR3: CASSPLQGFSETQYF; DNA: TGTGCCAGCAGCCCTTTACAGGGTTTTTCGGAGACCCAGTACTTC
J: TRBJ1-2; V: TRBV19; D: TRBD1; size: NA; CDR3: CASSSMDRGLYGYTF; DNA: TGTGCCAGTAGCTCGATGGACAGGGGGCTCTATGGCTACACCTTC